The 23 T cell receptor beta chains listed next were all sequenced from one sample in a study of T cell changes during pregnancy in multiple sclerosis. Method: immunoSEQ multiplex PCR; TCRdb's copy keeps in-frame clones and lacks some. The table records tens of thousands of clones, approximately 90% of them present only once. Sequences were derived from peripheral blood, sampled in the first trimester of pregnancy. The receptor set was obtained from a female donor in good health, enrolled as a control in a pregnancy study.

The rearrangement joins TRBV11-2 to TRBJ2-1; 10 nucleotides match TRBD2. CDR3 length equals 16 residues. Germline assignment: CDR1 SGHAT and CDR2 FQNNGV. The trim removed 8 bases at V and 4 bases at J, leaving 11 bases unmatched. The CDR3: CASPSPGTSVYNEQFF. CDR3 bases: TGTGCCAGCCCCTCCCCAGGGACTAGCGTATACAATGAGCAGTTCTTC.

The chain uses TRBV5-6 and TRBJ2-4; D is ambiguous. CDR3 length: 13 amino acids. V was cut by 2 bases and J by 7 bases, with 10 bases left in between. The germline CDR1 and CDR2 sequences are SGHDT and YYEEEE. CDR3 protein: CASSFLSRNIQYF. For the CDR3, the DNA is TGTGCCAGCAGCTTTCTAAGTCGGAACATTCAGTACTTC.

This chain connects TRBV7-9 to TRBJ2-7; 9 bases are a match to TRBD2. The CDR3 is 16 residues long. Per germline, CDR1 SEHNR and CDR2 FQNEAQ (reference sequence). J was trimmed by 3 bases and V by 5 bases; bases with no gene match: 11. The CDR3 loop reads CASSHPLGTSYYEQYF. The CDR3 nucleotides read TGTGCCAGCAGCCACCCGTTAGGGACTAGCTACTACGAGCAGTACTTC. The full variable domain, completed using reference TRBV7-9 and TRBJ2-7, is DTGVSQNPRHKITKRGQNVTFRCDPISEHNRLYWYRQTLGQGPEFLTYFQNEAQLEKSRLLSDRFSAERPKGSFSTLEIQRTEQGDSAMYLCASSHPLGTSYYEQYFGPGTRLTVT.

Only a few counts were recorded for this clone. The CDR3 DNA reads TGCAGCGTTGAAGATGAAAACAGGGGGCAATGGGAAGCTTTCTTT. Residues: CSVEDENRGQWEAFF. The chain couples TRBV29-1 to TRBJ1-1; 9 bases agree with TRBD1. Trimming cost V 0 bases and J 8 bases; bases outside gene matches: 10. This CDR3 has 15 amino acids. Germline CDR1 reads SQVTM; CDR2 reads ANQGSEA.

The chain links TRBV19 to TRBJ1-5; D unresolved. Trimming removed 0 bases at V and 3 bases at J, with 9 bases between. This CDR3 has 15 residues. CDR1 is LNHDA, CDR2 SQIVND, per germline (reference sequence). In DNA, the CDR3 is TGTGCCAGTAGTATAGAGCGGGGAATCAATCAGCCCCAGCATTTT. It codes for CASSIERGINQPQHF. The full variable domain, rest sourced from reference TRBV19 and TRBJ1-5, is DGGITQSPKYLFRKEGQNVTLSCEQNLNHDAMYWYRQDPGQGLRLIYYSQIVNDFQKGDIAEGYSVSREKKESFPLTVTSAQKNPTAFYLCASSIERGINQPQHFGDGTRLSIL.

The rearrangement joins TRBV28 to TRBJ1-2; the D gene is possibly TRBD1 (6 bases). Germline values: CDR1 MDHEN, CDR2 SYDVKM. The CDR3 runs to 14 residues. Between the trimmed V and J ends, which lost 6 bases and 1 base, there was a span of 12 bases. This chain's CDR3 is CASSDRSYNYGYTF. Written as DNA, the CDR3 is TGTGCCAGCAGCGACAGGTCGTATAACTATGGCTACACCTTC.

The CDR3 loop is CASSQSIQGLNQPQHF. The CDR3 bases are TGTGCCAGCAGCCAGAGCATACAGGGGTTAAATCAGCCCCAGCATTTT. V and J are TRBV4-2 and TRBJ1-5, with 7 positions matching TRBD1. There are 16 residues in the CDR3. J gave up 4 bases and V 3 bases, and 9 bases lay outside the gene matches. Germline CDR1 LGHNA, CDR2 YNFKEQ.

The gene calls are TRBV13 and TRBJ2-7, with D possibly TRBD2 on 6 matching bases. CDR3 length equals 14 residues. V lost 5 bases and J lost 5, with 16 bases in between. Germline V CDR1 and CDR2: PRHDT, FYEKMQ (reference sequence). This chain's CDR3 is CASSPRRGGHEQYF. Here the CDR3 DNA reads TGTGCCAGCAGCCCCCGGAGGGGAGGCCACGAGCAGTACTTC.

The chain combines TRBV5-1 with TRBJ2-1; 7 positions agree with TRBD2. Per the germline V gene, CDR1 is SGHRS and CDR2 is YFSETQ. The CDR3 extends over 16 amino acids. V gave up 2 bases and J gave up 3 bases; unmatched junction bases: 8. The CDR3 DNA reads as TGCGCCAGCAGCTTTGGTGGCCTAGCGGACTACAATGAGCAGTTCTTC. Protein sequence: CASSFGGLADYNEQFF.

Only one count was recorded for this clone. V is TRBV29-1 and J is TRBJ1-2; 8 bases map to TRBD1. J gave up 1 base and V 6 bases, and 1 base lay outside the gene matches. The CDR3 extends over 12 amino acids. Germline V gives CDR1 SQVTM, CDR2 ANQGSEA. Written as DNA, the CDR3 is TGCAGCGTCACAGGGGGTAACTATGGCTACACCTTC. Translated, it gives CSVTGGNYGYTF.

In this sample, this clone turned up once. The chain links TRBV15 to TRBJ1-4; D is uncertain. The CDR3 is 14 residues long. The V gene lost 1 base and the J gene lost 4 bases, with 7 bases spanning the gap. Germline lookup yields CDR1 LNHNV and CDR2 YYDKDF (reference sequence). CDR3 sequence (DNA): TGTGCCACCAGCAGAGTACGGGATAATGAAAAACTGTTTTTT. This codes for CATSRVRDNEKLFF.

The chain uses TRBV6-5 and TRBJ2-7; TRBD1 is a possible D gene (5 bases). CDR1 is MNHEY and CDR2 is SVGAGI in the germline V gene. The CDR3 covers 13 residues. The V end lost 6 bases, the J end lost 3 bases, and 12 bases lay between the germline ends. The DNA of the CDR3 is TGTGCCAGCAGACCAATGACAGTCTACGAGCAGTACTTC. Amino acids: CASRPMTVYEQYF.

The gene calls are TRBV19 and TRBJ1-4; TRBD1 aligns across 11 bases. The CDR3 extends over 14 amino acids. Germline-derived CDR1 and CDR2 are LNHDA and SQIVND (reference sequence). V shed 7 bases and J 7 bases; nucleotides not matched to a gene: 5. The CDR3 spells CASMGTGGSEKLFF. As DNA, the CDR3 is TGTGCCAGTATGGGGACAGGGGGAAGTGAAAAACTGTTTTTT.

The chain combines TRBV2 with TRBJ1-2, with TRBD1 matching 12 bases. Germline CDR1 is SNHLY and CDR2 is FYNNEI. J lost 3 bases, V lost 3 bases, and 8 bases had no gene match. The CDR3 extends over 17 amino acids. CDR3 DNA sequence: TGTGCCAGCAGTGATGTGATGGGGACAGGGGGCGACTATGGCTACACCTTC. It is translated as CASSDVMGTGGDYGYTF.

The V gene is TRBV5-1, the J gene TRBJ2-7; possibly TRBD1 for D (5 bases). Germline V gene lookup returns CDR1 SGHRS and CDR2 YFSETQ. V was shortened by 4 bases and J by 10 bases, with 18 bases between the two germline ends. The CDR3 consists of 13 residues. The CDR3 DNA follows: TGCGCCAGCAGCCTCGGGCAGGGCGTTTACCAGTACTTC. Its translation is CASSLGQGVYQYF.

The V and J genes are TRBV2 and TRBJ2-3, with no clear D. This CDR3 has 13 amino acids. V dropped 7 bases and J dropped 0 bases, with 8 bases sitting between them. CDR1 is SNHLY and CDR2 is FYNNEI in the germline V gene. The CDR3 DNA follows: TGTGCCAGCAATACCTATAGCACAGATACGCAGTATTTT. Encoded protein: CASNTYSTDTQYF.

The chain is built from TRBV27 and TRBJ1-2; a possible D gene is TRBD1 (5 bases). V lost 5 bases, J lost 0 bases, and 13 bases lay in between. There are 15 residues in the CDR3. CDR1 and CDR2 (germline): MNHEY, SMNVEV (reference sequence). The DNA for the CDR3 is TGTGCCAGCAGTGCCCGGGGGGATCCTAACTATGGCTACACCTTC. It specifies CASSARGDPNYGYTF.

The V gene is TRBV15, the J gene TRBJ1-5, with D unresolved. The CDR3 is made up of 13 amino acids. In germline, CDR1 is LNHNV, CDR2 YYDKDF (reference sequence). V was cut by 3 bases and J by 4 bases, with 7 bases left in between. CDR3 in amino acids: CATSSVGNQPQHF. The DNA for the CDR3 is TGTGCCACCAGCAGCGTCGGGAATCAGCCCCAGCATTTT.

The chain joins TRBV29-1 to TRBJ2-1; 7 bases are a match to TRBD1. Germline V gives CDR1 SQVTM, CDR2 ANQGSEA. The CDR3 sequence is 16 residues long. V dropped 6 bases and J dropped 2; count of bases not matched to a gene: 13. CDR3 sequence: CSVGRSGTATYNEQFF. As DNA, the CDR3 is TGCAGCGTGGGGCGTTCCGGGACAGCCACCTACAATGAGCAGTTCTTC.

This clone was detected a few times. The chain carries TRBV18 and TRBJ1-1, with 8 bases that match TRBD1. Per germline, CDR1 KGHSH and CDR2 LQKENI. The V segment lost 0 bases and the J segment 7 bases; nucleotides outside the gene matches: 4. The CDR3 covers 14 residues. The CDR3: CASSPPETGVEAFF. CDR3 coding DNA: TGTGCCAGCTCACCACCGGAGACAGGGGTTGAAGCTTTCTTT.

The rearrangement uses TRBV18 and TRBJ1-5; D is unclear. CDR1 and CDR2 (germline): KGHSH, LQKENI. The CDR3 sequence is 15 residues long. Trimming stripped 2 bases from V and 1 base from J, with 9 bases between. CDR3: CASSPAAASNQPQHF. The CDR3 DNA is TGTGCCAGCTCACCAGCGGCTGCGAGCAATCAGCCCCAGCATTTT.

V and J are TRBV30 and TRBJ1-3, with 7 bases lining up with TRBD1. The germline CDR1 and CDR2 sequences are GTSNPN and SVGIG (reference sequence). CDR3 length: 13 residues. J lost 2 bases, V lost 3 bases, and 1 base had no gene match. This CDR3 is CAWRRGPGNTIYF. The CDR3 bases are TGTGCCTGGAGGAGGGGGCCTGGAAACACCATATATTTT.

The chain has TRBV13 and TRBJ1-4; weak D call: TRBD1 (6 bases). The V gene's germline CDR1 is PRHDT and CDR2 FYEKMQ (reference sequence). V lost 3 bases to trimming and J lost 2 bases, with 13 bases between them. This CDR3 has 16 residues. The CDR3 DNA follows: TGTGCCAGCAGCTTCTCCACAGGGCTCACTAATGAAAAACTGTTTTTT. It yields the protein CASSFSTGLTNEKLFF.